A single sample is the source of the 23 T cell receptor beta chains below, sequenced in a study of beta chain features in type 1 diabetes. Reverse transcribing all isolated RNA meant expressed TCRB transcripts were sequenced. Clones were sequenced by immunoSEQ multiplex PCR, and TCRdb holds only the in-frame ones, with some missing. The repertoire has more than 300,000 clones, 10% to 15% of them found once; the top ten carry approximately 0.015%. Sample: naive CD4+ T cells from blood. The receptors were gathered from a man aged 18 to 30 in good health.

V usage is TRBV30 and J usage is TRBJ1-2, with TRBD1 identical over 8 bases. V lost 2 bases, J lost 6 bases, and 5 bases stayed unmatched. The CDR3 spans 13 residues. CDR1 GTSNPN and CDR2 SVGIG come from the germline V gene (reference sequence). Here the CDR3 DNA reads TGTGCCTGGAGTCAAAGACAGGGGAATGGCTACACCTTC. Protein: CAWSQRQGNGYTF.

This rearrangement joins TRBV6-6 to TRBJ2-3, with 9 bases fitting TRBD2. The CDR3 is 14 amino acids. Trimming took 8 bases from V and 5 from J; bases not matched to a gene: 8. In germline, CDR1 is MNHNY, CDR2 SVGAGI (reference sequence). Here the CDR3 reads CASSSGTLRDTQYF. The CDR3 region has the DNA TGTGCCAGCTCTAGCGGGACCCTGAGAGATACGCAGTATTTT.

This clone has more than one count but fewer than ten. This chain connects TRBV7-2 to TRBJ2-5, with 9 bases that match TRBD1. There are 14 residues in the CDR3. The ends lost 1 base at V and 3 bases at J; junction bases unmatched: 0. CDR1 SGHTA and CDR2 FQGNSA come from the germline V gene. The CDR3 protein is CASSLGTGEETQYF. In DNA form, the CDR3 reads TGTGCCAGCAGCTTAGGGACAGGGGAAGAGACCCAGTACTTC.

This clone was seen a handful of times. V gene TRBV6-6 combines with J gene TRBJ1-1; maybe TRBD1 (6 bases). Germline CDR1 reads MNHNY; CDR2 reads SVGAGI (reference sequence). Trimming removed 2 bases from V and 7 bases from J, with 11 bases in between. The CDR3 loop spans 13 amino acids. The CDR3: CASSYPGQLEAFF. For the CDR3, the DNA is TGTGCCAGCAGTTACCCAGGACAGCTTGAAGCTTTCTTT.

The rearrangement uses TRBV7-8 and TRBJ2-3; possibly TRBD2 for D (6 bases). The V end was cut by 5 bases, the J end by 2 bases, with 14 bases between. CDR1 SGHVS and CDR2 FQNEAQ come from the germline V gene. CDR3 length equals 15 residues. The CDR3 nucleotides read TGTGCCAGCAGCCCGAGGAGGGTTTACACAGATACGCAGTATTTT. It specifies CASSPRRVYTDTQYF.

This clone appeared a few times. The CDR3 DNA reads TGTGCCAGCAGTTTAGAGGCGCCGGATACGCAGTATTTT. Translation gives CASSLEAPDTQYF. The chain has TRBV27 and TRBJ2-3; D remains unclear. The CDR3 is made up of 13 amino acids. V was trimmed by 2 bases and J by 6 bases, leaving 9 bases between them. From germline, CDR1 is MNHEY and CDR2 SMNVEV (reference sequence).

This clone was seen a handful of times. CDR3 sequence (DNA): TGTGCCAGCAGCTTAGCCGGGAGCTCCTACGAGCAGTACTTC. It is translated as CASSLAGSSYEQYF. The chain uses TRBV11-2 and TRBJ2-7; possible D gene TRBD2, 6 bases. This CDR3 region has 14 residues. Germline CDR1 is SGHAT and CDR2 is FQNNGV. V lost 1 base and J 0 bases, leaving 7 bases between the germline ends. Using reference TRBV11-2 and TRBJ2-7 for the parts outside the CDR3, the full variable domain is EAGVAQSPRYKIIEKRQSVAFWCNPISGHATLYWYQQILGQGPKLLIQFQNNGVVDDSQLPKDRFSAERLKGVDSTLKIQPAKLEDSAVYLCASSLAGSSYEQYFGPGTRLTVT.

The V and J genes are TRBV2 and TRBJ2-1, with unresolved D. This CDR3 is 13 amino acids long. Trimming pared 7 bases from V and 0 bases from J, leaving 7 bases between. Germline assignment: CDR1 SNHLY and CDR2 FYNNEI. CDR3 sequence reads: CASIAGSYNEQFF. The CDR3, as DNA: TGTGCCAGCATTGCCGGCTCCTACAATGAGCAGTTCTTC.

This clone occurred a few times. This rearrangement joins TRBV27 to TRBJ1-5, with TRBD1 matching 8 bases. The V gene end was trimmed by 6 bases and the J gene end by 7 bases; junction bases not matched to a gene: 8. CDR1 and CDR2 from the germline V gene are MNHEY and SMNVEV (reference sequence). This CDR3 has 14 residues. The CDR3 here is CASRRQGTRQPQHF. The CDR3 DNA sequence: TGTGCCAGCAGGCGACAGGGGACGAGGCAGCCCCAGCATTTT.

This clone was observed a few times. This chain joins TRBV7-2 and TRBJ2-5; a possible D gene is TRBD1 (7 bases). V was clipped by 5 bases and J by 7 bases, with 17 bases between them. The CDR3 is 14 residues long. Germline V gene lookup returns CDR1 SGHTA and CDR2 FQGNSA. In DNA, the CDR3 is TGTGCCAGCAGCCTACAGGGTCAGGGGGGGACCCAGTACTTC. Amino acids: CASSLQGQGGTQYF.

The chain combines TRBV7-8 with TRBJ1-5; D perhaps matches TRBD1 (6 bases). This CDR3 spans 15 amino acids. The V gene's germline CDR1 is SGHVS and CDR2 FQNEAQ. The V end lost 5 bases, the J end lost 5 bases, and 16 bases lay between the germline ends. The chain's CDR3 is CASSPSQGIDQPQHF. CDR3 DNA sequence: TGTGCCAGCAGCCCGAGCCAGGGGATTGATCAGCCCCAGCATTTT.

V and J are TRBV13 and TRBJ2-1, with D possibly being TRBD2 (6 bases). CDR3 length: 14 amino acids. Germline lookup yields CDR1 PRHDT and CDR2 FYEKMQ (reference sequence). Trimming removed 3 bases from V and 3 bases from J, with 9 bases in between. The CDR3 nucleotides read TGTGCCAGCAGCTTCCGGCGGGGCTACAATGAGCAGTTCTTC. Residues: CASSFRRGYNEQFF.

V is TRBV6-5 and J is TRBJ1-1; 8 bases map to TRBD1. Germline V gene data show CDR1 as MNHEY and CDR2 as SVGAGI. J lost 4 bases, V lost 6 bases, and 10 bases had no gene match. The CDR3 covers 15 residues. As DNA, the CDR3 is TGTGCCAGCAGCAAACCGGGACAGGCTAGCACTGAAGCTTTCTTT. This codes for CASSKPGQASTEAFF.

DNA of the CDR3: TGTGCCAGCAGTACAGGTACGACAGGGAGAACCTACGAGCAGTACTTC. Protein: CASSTGTTGRTYEQYF. V is TRBV2 and J is TRBJ2-7; 7 positions match TRBD1. This CDR3 region has 16 residues. The J segment lost 2 bases and the V segment lost 5 bases, leaving 12 bases of the junction unmatched. Germline CDR1 and CDR2: SNHLY and FYNNEI.

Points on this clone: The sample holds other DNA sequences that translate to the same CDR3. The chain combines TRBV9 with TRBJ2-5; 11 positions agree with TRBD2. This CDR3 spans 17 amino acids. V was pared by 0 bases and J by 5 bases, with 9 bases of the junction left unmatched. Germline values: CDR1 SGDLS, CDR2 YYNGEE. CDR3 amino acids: CASSVGVSGGARETQYF. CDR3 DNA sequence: TGTGCCAGCAGCGTAGGTGTTAGCGGGGGGGCCCGTGAGACCCAGTACTTC.

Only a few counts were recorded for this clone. The DNA for the CDR3 is TGTGCCAGCAGCTTAAGTGGGGGGACAGGGAGCCAAGAGACCCAGTACTTC. Its protein product is CASSLSGGTGSQETQYF. The gene calls are TRBV7-3 and TRBJ2-5; 9 bases are a match to TRBD1. V dropped 1 base and J dropped 1; count of bases not matched to a gene: 7. The germline gives CDR1 SGHTA, CDR2 FQGTGA. The CDR3 consists of 17 residues.

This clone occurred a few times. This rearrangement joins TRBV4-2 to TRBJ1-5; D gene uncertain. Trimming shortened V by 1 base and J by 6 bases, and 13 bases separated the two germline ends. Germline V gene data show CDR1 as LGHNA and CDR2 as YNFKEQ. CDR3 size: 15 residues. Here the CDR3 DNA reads TGTGCCAGCAGCCAAGTGCCTCGGTCCGGTCAGCCCCAGCATTTT. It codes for CASSQVPRSGQPQHF.

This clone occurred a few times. CDR3 in amino acids: CALDRGDAEAFF. Written as DNA, the CDR3 is TGTGCCTTGGACAGGGGAGACGCTGAAGCTTTCTTT. V is TRBV30 and J is TRBJ1-1; TRBD1 matches at 9 bases. This CDR3 comprises 12 residues. After removal of 7 bases from V and 6 bases from J, the junction contained 6 bases not matched to a gene. The germline V gene encodes CDR1 GTSNPN and CDR2 SVGIG (reference sequence). Supplemented by reference TRBV30 and TRBJ1-1, the full variable domain reads SQTIHQWPATLVQPVGSPLSLECTVEGTSNPNLYWYRQAAGRGLQLLFYSVGIGQISSEVPQNLSASRPQDRQFILSSKKLLLSDSGFYLCALDRGDAEAFFGQGTRLTVV.

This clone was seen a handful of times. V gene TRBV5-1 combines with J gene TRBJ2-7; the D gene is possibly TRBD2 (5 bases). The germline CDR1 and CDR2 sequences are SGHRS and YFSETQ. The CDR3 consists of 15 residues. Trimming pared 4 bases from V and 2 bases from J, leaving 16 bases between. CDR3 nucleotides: TGCGCCAGCAGCCTAGCTTCTCCCCCTCCCTACGAGCAGTACTTC. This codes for CASSLASPPPYEQYF.

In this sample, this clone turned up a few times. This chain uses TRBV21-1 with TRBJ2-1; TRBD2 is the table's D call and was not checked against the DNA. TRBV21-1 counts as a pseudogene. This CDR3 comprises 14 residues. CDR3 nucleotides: TGTGCCAGCAGCAACGGGGATTCCCACAATGAGCAGTTCTTC. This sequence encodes CASSNGDSHNEQFF.

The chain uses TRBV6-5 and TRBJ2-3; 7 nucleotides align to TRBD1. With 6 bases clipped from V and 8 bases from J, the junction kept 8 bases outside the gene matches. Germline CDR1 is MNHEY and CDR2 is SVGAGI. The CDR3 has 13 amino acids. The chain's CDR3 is CASSRQGLGTQYF. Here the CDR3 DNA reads TGTGCCAGCAGCCGACAGGGTCTGGGTACGCAGTATTTT.

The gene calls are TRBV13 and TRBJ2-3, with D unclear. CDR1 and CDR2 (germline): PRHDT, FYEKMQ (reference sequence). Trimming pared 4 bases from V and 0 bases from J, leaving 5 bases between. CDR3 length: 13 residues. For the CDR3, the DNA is TGTGCCAGCAGCTCCACTAGCACAGATACGCAGTATTTT. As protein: CASSSTSTDTQYF. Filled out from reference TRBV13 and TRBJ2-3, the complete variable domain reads AAGVIQSPRHLIKEKRETATLKCYPIPRHDTVYWYQQGPGQDPQFLISFYEKMQSDKGSIPDRFSAQQFSDYHSELNMSSLELGDSALYFCASSSTSTDTQYFGPGTRLTVL.

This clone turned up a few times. In nucleotides, the CDR3 is TGCAGCGTTGAAAGGGGGGGGATCTATGGCTACACCTTC. Translation: CSVERGGIYGYTF. The J gene is TRBJ1-2, the V gene TRBV29-1; D may be TRBD1 (6 bases). V was cut by 2 bases and J by 4 bases, with 11 bases left in between. The germline CDR1 and CDR2 sequences are SQVTM and ANQGSEA. The CDR3 is made up of 13 amino acids.